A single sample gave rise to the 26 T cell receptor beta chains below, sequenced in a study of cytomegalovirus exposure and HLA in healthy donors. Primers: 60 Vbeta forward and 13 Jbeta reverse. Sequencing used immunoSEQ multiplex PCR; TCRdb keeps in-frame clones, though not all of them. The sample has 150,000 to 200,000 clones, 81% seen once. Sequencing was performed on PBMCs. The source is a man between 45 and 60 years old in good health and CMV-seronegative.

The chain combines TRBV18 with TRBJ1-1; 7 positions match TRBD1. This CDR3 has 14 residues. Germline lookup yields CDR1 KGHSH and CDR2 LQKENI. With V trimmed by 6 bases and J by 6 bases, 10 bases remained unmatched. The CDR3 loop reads CASSLNDRVAEAFF. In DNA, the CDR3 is TGTGCCAGCTCCCTCAACGACAGGGTGGCTGAAGCTTTCTTT.

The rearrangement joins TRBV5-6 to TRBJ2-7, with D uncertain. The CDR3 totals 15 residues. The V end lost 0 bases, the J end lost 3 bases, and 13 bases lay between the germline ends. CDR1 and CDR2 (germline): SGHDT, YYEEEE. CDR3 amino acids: CASSLGGQNRYEQYF. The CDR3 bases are TGTGCCAGCAGCTTGGGTGGTCAGAACCGCTACGAGCAGTACTTC.

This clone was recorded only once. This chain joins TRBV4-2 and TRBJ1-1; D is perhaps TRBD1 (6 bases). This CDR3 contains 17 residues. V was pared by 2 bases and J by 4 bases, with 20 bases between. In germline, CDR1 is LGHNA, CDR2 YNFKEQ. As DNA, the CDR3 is TGTGCCAGCAGCCAACAGGGGAGGGGGAACCCCAGCACTGAAGCTTTCTTT. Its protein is CASSQQGRGNPSTEAFF.

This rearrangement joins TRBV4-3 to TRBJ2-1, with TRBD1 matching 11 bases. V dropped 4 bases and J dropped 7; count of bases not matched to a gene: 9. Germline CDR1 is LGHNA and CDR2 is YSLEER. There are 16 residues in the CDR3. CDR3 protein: CASSLDGDRGMNEQFF. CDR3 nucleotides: TGCGCCAGCAGCCTAGACGGGGACAGGGGGATGAATGAGCAGTTCTTC.

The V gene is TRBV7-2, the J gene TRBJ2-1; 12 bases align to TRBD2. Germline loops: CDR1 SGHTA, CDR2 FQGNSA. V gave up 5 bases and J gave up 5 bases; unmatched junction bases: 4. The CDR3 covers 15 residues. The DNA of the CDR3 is TGTGCCAGCAGCCGGGCTAGCGGGGGGGACAATGAGCAGTTCTTC. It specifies CASSRASGGDNEQFF.

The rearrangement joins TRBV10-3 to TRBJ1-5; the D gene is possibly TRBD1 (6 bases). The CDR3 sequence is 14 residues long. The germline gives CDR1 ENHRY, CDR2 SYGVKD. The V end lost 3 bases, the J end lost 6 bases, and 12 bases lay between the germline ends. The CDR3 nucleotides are TGTGCCATCAGTGATTCGGGGGGCTCTCAGCCCCAGCATTTT. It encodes CAISDSGGSQPQHF.

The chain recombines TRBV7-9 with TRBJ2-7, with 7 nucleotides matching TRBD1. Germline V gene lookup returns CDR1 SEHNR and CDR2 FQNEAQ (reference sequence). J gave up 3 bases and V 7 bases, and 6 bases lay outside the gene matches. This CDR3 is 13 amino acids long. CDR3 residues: CASTRDSSYEQYF. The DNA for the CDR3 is TGTGCCAGCACTCGGGACAGCAGCTACGAGCAGTACTTC. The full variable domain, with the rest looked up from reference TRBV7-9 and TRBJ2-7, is DTGVSQNPRHKITKRGQNVTFRCDPISEHNRLYWYRQTLGQGPEFLTYFQNEAQLEKSRLLSDRFSAERPKGSFSTLEIQRTEQGDSAMYLCASTRDSSYEQYFGPGTRLTVT.

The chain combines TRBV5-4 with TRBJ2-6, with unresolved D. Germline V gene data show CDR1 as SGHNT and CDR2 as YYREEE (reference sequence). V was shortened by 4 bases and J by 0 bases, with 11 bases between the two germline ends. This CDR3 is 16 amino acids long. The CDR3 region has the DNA TGTGCCAGCAGCCCAAATCTAGACTCTGGGGCCAACGTCCTGACTTTC. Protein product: CASSPNLDSGANVLTF.

The CDR3 sequence: CARSLGWEQETQYF. CDR3 DNA: TGTGCCAGAAGCTTAGGTTGGGAGCAAGAGACCCAGTACTTC. The V call is TRBV7-5, the J call TRBJ2-5; the D segment call TRBD2 is taken from the table without a DNA check. TRBV7-5 is a pseudogene. CDR3 size: 14 residues.

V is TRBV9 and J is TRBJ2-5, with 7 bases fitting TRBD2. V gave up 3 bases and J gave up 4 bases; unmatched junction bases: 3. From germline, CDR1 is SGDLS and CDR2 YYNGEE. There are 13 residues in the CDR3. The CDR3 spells CASSGAGLETQYF. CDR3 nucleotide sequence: TGTGCCAGCAGCGGAGCGGGGTTAGAGACCCAGTACTTC.

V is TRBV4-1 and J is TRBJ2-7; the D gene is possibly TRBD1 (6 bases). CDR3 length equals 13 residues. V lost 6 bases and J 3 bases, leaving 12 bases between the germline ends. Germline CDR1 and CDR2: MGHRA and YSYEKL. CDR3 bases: TGCGCCAGCAGTACAGGGAACGGCTACGAGCAGTACTTC. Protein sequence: CASSTGNGYEQYF.

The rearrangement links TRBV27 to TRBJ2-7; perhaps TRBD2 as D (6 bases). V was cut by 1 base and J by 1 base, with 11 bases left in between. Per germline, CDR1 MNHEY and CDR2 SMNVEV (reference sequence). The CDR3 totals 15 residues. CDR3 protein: CASSLFPEGSYEQYF. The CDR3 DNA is TGTGCCAGCAGTTTATTCCCGGAGGGTTCCTACGAGCAGTACTTC.

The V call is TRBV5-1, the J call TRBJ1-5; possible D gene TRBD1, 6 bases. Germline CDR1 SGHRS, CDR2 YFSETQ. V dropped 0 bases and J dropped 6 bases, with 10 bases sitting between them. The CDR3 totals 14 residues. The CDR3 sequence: CASSLGGGAQPQHF. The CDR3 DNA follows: TGCGCCAGCAGCTTGGGAGGGGGAGCTCAGCCCCAGCATTTT. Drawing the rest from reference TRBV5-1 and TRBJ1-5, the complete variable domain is KAGVTQTPRYLIKTRGQQVTLSCSPISGHRSVSWYQQTPGQGLQFLFEYFSETQRNKGNFPGRFSGRQFSNSRSEMNVSTLELGDSALYLCASSLGGGAQPQHFGDGTRLSIL.

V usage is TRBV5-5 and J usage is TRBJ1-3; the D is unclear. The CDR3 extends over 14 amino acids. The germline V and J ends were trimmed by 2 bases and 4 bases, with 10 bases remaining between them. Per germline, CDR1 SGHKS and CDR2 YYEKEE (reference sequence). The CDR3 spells CASSFLSLGNTIYF. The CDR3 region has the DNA TGTGCCAGCAGCTTTCTATCGCTCGGAAACACCATATATTTT.

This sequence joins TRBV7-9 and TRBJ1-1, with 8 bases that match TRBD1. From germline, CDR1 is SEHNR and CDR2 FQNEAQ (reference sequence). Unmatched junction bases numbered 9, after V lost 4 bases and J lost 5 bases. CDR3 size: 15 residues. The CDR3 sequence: CASSSPRTGLTEAFF. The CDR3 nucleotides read TGTGCCAGCAGCTCACCCCGGACAGGGCTGACTGAAGCTTTCTTT.

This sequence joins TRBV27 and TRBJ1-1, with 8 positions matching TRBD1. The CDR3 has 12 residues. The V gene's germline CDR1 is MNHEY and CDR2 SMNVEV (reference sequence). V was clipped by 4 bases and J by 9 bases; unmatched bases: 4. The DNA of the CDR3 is TGTGCCAGCAGTTCGGGACAGGAAAAAGCTTTCTTT. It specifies CASSSGQEKAFF.

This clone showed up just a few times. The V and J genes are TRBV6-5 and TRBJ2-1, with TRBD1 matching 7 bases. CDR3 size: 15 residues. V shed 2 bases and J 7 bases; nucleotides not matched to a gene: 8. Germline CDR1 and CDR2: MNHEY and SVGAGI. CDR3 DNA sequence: TGTGCCAGCAGTTACACTCGACAGGGTGGGAATGAGCAGTTCTTC. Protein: CASSYTRQGGNEQFF.

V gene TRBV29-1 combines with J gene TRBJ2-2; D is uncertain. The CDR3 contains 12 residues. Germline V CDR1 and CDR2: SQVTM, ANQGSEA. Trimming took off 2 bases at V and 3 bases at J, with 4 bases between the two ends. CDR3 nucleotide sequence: TGCAGCGTTGAATGGCACACCGGGGAGCTGTTTTTT. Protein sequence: CSVEWHTGELFF.

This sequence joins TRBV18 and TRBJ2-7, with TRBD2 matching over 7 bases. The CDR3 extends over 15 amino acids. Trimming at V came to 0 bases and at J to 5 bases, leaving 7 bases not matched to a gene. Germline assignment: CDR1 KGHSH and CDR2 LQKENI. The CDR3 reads CASSPPATAGNEQYF. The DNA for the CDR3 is TGTGCCAGCTCACCACCTGCGACAGCGGGGAACGAGCAGTACTTC.

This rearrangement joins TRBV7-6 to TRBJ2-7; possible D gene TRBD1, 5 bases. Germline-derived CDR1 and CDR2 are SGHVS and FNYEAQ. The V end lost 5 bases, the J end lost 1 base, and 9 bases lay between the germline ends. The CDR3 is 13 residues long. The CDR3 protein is CASSRGESYEQYF. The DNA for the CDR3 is TGTGCCAGCAGCAGGGGCGAATCCTACGAGCAGTACTTC.

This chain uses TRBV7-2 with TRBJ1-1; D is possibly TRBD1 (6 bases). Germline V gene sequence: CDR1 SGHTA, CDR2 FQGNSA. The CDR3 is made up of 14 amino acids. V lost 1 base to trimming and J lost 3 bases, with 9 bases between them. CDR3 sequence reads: CASSLGQGYTEAFF. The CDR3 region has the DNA TGTGCCAGCAGCTTAGGGCAGGGGTACACTGAAGCTTTCTTT.

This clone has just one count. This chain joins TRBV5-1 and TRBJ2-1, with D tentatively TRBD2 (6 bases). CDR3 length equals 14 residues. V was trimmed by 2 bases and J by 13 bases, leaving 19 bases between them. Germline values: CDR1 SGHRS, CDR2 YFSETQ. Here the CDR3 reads CASSLARDWVPQFF. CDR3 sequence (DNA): TGCGCCAGCAGCTTAGCCCGGGACTGGGTTCCCCAGTTCTTC.

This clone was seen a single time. The DNA of the CDR3 is TGTGCCACCAGGCGGGATGATCATCAGCCCCAGCATTTT. Its protein product is CATRRDDHQPQHF. J is TRBJ1-5 and V is TRBV6-5; D is unclear. The V gene's germline CDR1 is MNHEY and CDR2 SVGAGI. The CDR3 is made up of 13 amino acids. The V and J ends lost 10 bases and 5 bases respectively, with 15 bases between them.

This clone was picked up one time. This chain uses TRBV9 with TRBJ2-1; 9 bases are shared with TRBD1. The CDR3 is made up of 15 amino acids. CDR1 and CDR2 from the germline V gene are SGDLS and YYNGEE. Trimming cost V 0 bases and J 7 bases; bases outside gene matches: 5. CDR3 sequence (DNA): TGTGCCAGCAGCGTAGAGGACAGGGGCGGAAATGAGCAGTTCTTC. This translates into CASSVEDRGGNEQFF. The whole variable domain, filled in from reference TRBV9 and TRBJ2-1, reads DSGVTQTPKHLITATGQRVTLRCSPRSGDLSVYWYQQSLDQGLQFLIQYYNGEERAKGNILERFSAQQFPDLHSELNLSSLELGDSALYFCASSVEDRGGNEQFFGPGTRLTVL.

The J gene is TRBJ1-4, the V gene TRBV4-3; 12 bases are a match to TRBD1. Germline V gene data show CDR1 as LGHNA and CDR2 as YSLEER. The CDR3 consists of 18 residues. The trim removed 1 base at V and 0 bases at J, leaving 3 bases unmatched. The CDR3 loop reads CASSQGGTGGPTNEKLFF. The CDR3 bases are TGCGCCAGCAGCCAAGGTGGGACAGGGGGCCCAACTAATGAAAAACTGTTTTTT.

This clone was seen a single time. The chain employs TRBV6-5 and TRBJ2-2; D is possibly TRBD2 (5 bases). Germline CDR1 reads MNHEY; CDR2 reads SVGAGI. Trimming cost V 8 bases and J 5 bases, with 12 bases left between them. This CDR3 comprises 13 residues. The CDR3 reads CASGGSATGELFF. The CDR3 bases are TGTGCCAGCGGTGGTAGCGCAACCGGGGAGCTGTTTTTT.